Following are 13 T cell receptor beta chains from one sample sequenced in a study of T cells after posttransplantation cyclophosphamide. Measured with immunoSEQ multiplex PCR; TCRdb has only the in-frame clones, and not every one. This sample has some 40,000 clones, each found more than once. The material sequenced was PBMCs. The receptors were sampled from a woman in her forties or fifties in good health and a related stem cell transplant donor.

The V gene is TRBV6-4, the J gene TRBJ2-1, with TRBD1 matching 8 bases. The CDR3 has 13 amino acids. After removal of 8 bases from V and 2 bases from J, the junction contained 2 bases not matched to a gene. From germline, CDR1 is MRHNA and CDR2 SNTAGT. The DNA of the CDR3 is TGTGCCAGCGGACAGGGCCCCTACAATGAGCAGTTCTTC. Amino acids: CASGQGPYNEQFF.

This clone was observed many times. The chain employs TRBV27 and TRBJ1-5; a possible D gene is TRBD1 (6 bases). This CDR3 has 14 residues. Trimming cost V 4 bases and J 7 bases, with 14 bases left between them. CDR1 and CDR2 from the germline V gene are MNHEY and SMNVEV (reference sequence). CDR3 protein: CASSSAGVGQPQHF. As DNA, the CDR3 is TGTGCCAGCAGTTCAGCAGGGGTCGGGCAGCCCCAGCATTTT.

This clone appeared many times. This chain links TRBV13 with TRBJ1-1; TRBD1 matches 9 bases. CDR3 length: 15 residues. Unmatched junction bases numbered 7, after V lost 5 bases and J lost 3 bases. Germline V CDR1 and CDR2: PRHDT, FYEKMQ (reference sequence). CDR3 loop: CASSVTGTGHTEAFF. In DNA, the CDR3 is TGTGCCAGCAGCGTAACCGGGACAGGGCACACTGAAGCTTTCTTT.

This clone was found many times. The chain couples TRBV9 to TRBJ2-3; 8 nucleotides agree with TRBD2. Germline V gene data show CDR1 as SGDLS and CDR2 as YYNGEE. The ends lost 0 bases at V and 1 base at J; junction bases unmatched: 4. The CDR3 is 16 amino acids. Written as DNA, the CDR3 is TGTGCCAGCAGCGTAGATAGTAGCGGGGGCACAGATACGCAGTATTTT. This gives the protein CASSVDSSGGTDTQYF.

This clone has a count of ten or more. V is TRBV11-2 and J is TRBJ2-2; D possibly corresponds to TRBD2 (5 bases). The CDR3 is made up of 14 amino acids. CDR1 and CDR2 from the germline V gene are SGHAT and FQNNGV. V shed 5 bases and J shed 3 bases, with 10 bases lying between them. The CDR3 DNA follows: TGTGCCAGCAGCCCGGGGATTCACACCGGGGAGCTGTTTTTT. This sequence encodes CASSPGIHTGELFF.

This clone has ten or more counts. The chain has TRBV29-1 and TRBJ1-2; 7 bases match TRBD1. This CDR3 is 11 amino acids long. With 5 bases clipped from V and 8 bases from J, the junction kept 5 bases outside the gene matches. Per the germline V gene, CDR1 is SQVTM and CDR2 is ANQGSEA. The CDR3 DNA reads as TGCAGCGTTACATCAGGGGGAGGCTACACCTTC. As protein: CSVTSGGGYTF. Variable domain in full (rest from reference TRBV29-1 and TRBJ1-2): SAVISQKPSRDICQRGTSLTIQCQVDSQVTMMFWYRQQPGQSLTLIATANQGSEATYESGFVIDKFPISRPNLTFSTLTVSNMSPEDSSIYLCSVTSGGGYTFGSGTRLTVV.

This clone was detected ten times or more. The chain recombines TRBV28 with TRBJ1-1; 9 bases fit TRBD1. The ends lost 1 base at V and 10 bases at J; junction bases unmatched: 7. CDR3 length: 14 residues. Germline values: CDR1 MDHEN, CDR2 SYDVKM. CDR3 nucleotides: TGTGCCAGCAGTTTATTCAGCAGGACAGGGGTAGCTTTCTTT. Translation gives CASSLFSRTGVAFF.

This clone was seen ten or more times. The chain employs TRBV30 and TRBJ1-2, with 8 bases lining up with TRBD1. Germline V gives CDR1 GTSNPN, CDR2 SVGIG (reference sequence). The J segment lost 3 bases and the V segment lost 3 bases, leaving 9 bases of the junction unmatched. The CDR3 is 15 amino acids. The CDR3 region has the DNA TGTGCCTGGAGCCCACAGGGGGTTGGATACTATGGCTACACCTTC. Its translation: CAWSPQGVGYYGYTF.

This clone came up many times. In DNA, the CDR3 is TGTGCCAGCTCATCCCCGGGACTGGGGCCAGATACGCAGTATTTT. The encoded protein is CASSSPGLGPDTQYF. The chain couples TRBV18 to TRBJ2-3, with a weak D call TRBD2 (6 bases). V lost 5 bases, J lost 4 bases, and 16 bases lay in between. Germline CDR1 and CDR2: KGHSH and LQKENI. This CDR3 comprises 15 residues.

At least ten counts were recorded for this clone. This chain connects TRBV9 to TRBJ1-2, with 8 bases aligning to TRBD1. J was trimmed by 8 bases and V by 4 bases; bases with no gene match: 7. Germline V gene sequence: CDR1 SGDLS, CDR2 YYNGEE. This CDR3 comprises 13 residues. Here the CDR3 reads CASSPGQGGGYTF. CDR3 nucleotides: TGTGCCAGCAGCCCCGGACAGGGTGGGGGCTACACCTTC.

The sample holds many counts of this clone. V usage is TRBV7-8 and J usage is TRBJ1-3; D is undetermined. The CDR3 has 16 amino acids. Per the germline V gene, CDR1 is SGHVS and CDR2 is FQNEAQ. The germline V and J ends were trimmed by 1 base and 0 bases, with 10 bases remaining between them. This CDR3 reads CASSLESPFSGNTIYF. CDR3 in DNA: TGTGCCAGCAGCTTAGAAAGCCCCTTCTCTGGAAACACCATATATTTT.

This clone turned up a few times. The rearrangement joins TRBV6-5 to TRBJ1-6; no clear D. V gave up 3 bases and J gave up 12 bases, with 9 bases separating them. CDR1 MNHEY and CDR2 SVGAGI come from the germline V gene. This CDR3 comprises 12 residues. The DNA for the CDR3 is TGTGCCAGCAGTTATGAGGGTCGACCCCTCCACTTT. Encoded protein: CASSYEGRPLHF.

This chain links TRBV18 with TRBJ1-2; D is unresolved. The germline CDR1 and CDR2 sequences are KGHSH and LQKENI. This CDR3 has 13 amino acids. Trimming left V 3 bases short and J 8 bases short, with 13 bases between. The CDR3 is CASSPDLNQGYTF. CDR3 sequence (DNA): TGTGCCAGCTCACCGGACTTGAATCAAGGCTACACCTTC.